The rows below give T cell receptor beta chains drawn from one sample of a study of OX40 agonist ivuxolimab in advanced cancers. Using immunoSEQ multiplex PCR, the repertoire was profiled, and TCRdb retains in-frame clones only, with some absent. The sample records 91,000 or so clones, roughly 95% being singletons. This material consisted of CD4+ or CD8+ T cells sorted from blood, taken in a trial of the OX40 agonist ivuxolimab. These TCRs come from an adult with an advanced solid tumor such as melanoma, head and neck, liver or kidney cancer. Both conserved end residues are part of each CDR3. The D gene is left open where the match is weak. A clone size is listed for some rows: how often the clone was seen (once, few, many), or a class if it is expanded.

j_call	d_call	clone_size	v_call	cdr3_nt	cdr3_aa
TRBJ2-3	NA	NA	TRBV7-2	TGTGCCAGCAGCCGGGCTAGCACAGATACGCAGTATTTT	CASSRASTDTQYF
TRBJ2-1	TRBD2	NA	TRBV7-9	TGTGCCAGCAGCCCGCGCGGGGGAGGGAACAATGAGCAGTTCTTC	CASSPRGGGNNEQFF
TRBJ2-1	TRBD1	NA	TRBV19	TGTGCCAGTATCTCCCGGACGGGACAGGCGGGGAATGAGCAGTTCTTC	CASISRTGQAGNEQFF
TRBJ2-7	NA	NA	TRBV14	TGTGCCAGCAGCCTACCTGGGACCGTACCCTACGAGCAGTACTTC	CASSLPGTVPYEQYF
TRBJ1-3	NA	NA	TRBV9	TGTGCCAGCAGCGTAGCGGGCGGAAACACCATATATTTT	CASSVAGGNTIYF
TRBJ1-5	NA	once	TRBV18	TGTGCCAGCTCACCAATGGAAGGGTGGGAGCCCCAGCATTTT	CASSPMEGWEPQHF
TRBJ1-5	NA	NA	TRBV2	TGTGCCAGCAGTGAACAAAGAAAGGGAACTCAGCCCCAGCATTTT	CASSEQRKGTQPQHF
TRBJ2-1	NA	NA	TRBV19	TGTGCCAGTAGTCCCTTAGGTGGTAGACACAATGAGCAGTTCTTC	CASSPLGGRHNEQFF
TRBJ2-5	NA	NA	TRBV19	TGTGCCAGTAGTACCTACAGGGGCGGGAAGACCCAGTACTTC	CASSTYRGGKTQYF
TRBJ1-5	TRBD1	few	TRBV18	TGTGCCAGCTCACCTGGGACAGCTCATCAGCCCCAGCATTTT	CASSPGTAHQPQHF
TRBJ2-7	NA	NA	TRBV5-1	TGCGCCAGCAGCTTGGGGCCGGGAGATGTCTACGAGCAGTACTTC	CASSLGPGDVYEQYF
TRBJ1-3	NA	NA	TRBV28	TGTGCCAGCAGATCAGGCTCTGGAAACACCATATATTTT	CASRSGSGNTIYF
TRBJ2-3	TRBD2	NA	TRBV9	TGTGCCAGCAGCGTAGCACTAGCGGGAGGCTCAGATACGCAGTATTTT	CASSVALAGGSDTQYF
TRBJ2-1	NA	NA	TRBV19	TGTGCCAGTAGTACGAGGGATGAGCAGTTCTTC	CASSTRDEQFF
TRBJ1-4	TRBD1	NA	TRBV5-1	TGCGCCAGCAGCTTGACAGGGGTAGCAGGTGAAAAACTGTTTTTT	CASSLTGVAGEKLFF
TRBJ1-1	NA	once	TRBV14	TGTGCCAGCAGCCATTCTGGTTCATTACGGGGAAGGATGAACACTGAAGCTTTCTTT	CASSHSGSLRGRMNTEAFF
TRBJ2-1	TRBD2	once	TRBV19	TGTGCCAGTAGTCGCCCCGGGACTAGCTTGTCTAATGAGCAGTTCTTC	CASSRPGTSLSNEQFF
TRBJ2-1	TRBD2	NA	TRBV30	TGTGCCTGGAGGCCTTTTAGCGGGAGAGGTTATAATGAGCAGTTCTTC	CAWRPFSGRGYNEQFF
TRBJ2-1	TRBD2	once	TRBV30	TGTGCCTGGAGGTTAGCGGGAGTGAATGAGCAGTTCTTC	CAWRLAGVNEQFF
TRBJ2-7	TRBD1	NA	TRBV11-2	TGTGCCAGCAGCTTAGGTGGAGGCTGGGGACAGGGGGCGTTTTACGAGCAGTACTTC	CASSLGGGWGQGAFYEQYF
TRBJ2-1	TRBD2	NA	TRBV7-3	TGTGCCAGCAGCTCCCTGCTAGCGGGGAACAATGAGCAGTTCTTC	CASSSLLAGNNEQFF
TRBJ1-6	NA	few	TRBV7-8	TGTGCCAGCAGCTTAAGAGACAGAGGGAATTCACCCCTCCACTTT	CASSLRDRGNSPLHF
TRBJ1-1	NA	once	TRBV11-3	TGTGCCAGCAGCCATGCTTCGAACACTGAAGCTTTCTTT	CASSHASNTEAFF
TRBJ2-1	TRBD2	NA	TRBV5-8	TGTGCCAGCAGCCCCGAGCCCGGGACTAGCGGAGGGGGGTACAATGAGCAGTTCTTC	CASSPEPGTSGGGYNEQFF
TRBJ1-2	TRBD1	once	TRBV29-1	TGCAGCGTGGCCTCCGGGACAGGGGTCGGCTACACCTTC	CSVASGTGVGYTF
TRBJ1-2	TRBD1	NA	TRBV7-3	TGTGCCAGCAGCCTACAGGGGCCCTACTATGGCTACACCTTC	CASSLQGPYYGYTF
TRBJ1-2	TRBD1	NA	TRBV11-2	TGTGCCAGCAGCCAGGGGGACAGGGGGCGCCGCTATGGCTACACCTTC	CASSQGDRGRRYGYTF
TRBJ2-1	NA	NA	TRBV5-6	TGTGCCAGCAGCCGGGGGCGTGGAACCTACAATGAGCAGTTCTTC	CASSRGRGTYNEQFF
TRBJ1-5	NA	NA	TRBV4-1	TGCGCCAGCAGCCAACTTGGACGTCCGGGCAATCAGCCCCAGCATTTT	CASSQLGRPGNQPQHF
TRBJ1-4	NA	NA	TRBV18	TGTGCCAGCTCACCTTCGGGTGCAACTAATGAAAAACTGTTTTTT	CASSPSGATNEKLFF
TRBJ2-6	NA	NA	TRBV7-7	TGTGCTAGCAGCCCCAGCTCTGGGGCCAACGTCCTGACTTTC	CASSPSSGANVLTF
TRBJ2-7	NA	NA	TRBV18	TGTGCCAGCTCACCGGGAGAGACCTACGAGCAGTACTTC	CASSPGETYEQYF
TRBJ1-5	NA	NA	TRBV30	TGTGCCTGGAGTGCACGGGGGGGCCTTAGCAATCAGCCCCAGCATTTT	CAWSARGGLSNQPQHF
TRBJ1-1	NA	NA	TRBV4-3	TGCGCCAGCAGCCAAGCCACGGGCGGGCTCGAAGCTTTCTTT	CASSQATGGLEAFF
TRBJ2-7	NA	NA	TRBV5-5	TGTGCCAGCAGCTGGAGGGTAGGCTACTACGAGCAGTACTTC	CASSWRVGYYEQYF
TRBJ2-7	NA	once	TRBV10-1	TGCGCCAGCAGTGAGTTCCAGGGATTTTCCTACGAGCAGTACTTC	CASSEFQGFSYEQYF
TRBJ2-7	TRBD2	NA	TRBV6-4	TGTGCCAGCAGTGACCCAGAGTCGAGGAGCGGGAGATACGAGCAGTACTTC	CASSDPESRSGRYEQYF
TRBJ1-2	NA	NA	TRBV11-2	TGTGCCAGCAGCAAAAGCCAGGGACCCTACTATGGCTACACCTTC	CASSKSQGPYYGYTF
TRBJ2-1	TRBD2	once	TRBV4-3	TGCGCCAGCAGCCAAGAGCCCGCCGGGGGTGGCGGGAGATACAATGAGCAGTTCTTC	CASSQEPAGGGGRYNEQFF
TRBJ2-2	TRBD1	NA	TRBV11-3	TGTGCCAGCAGCGCACAGGGGGCAGGCACCGGGGAGCTGTTTTTT	CASSAQGAGTGELFF
TRBJ2-7	NA	NA	TRBV9	TGTGCCAGCAGCGTAGGGGTAGACAGCTCCTACGAGCAGTACTTC	CASSVGVDSSYEQYF
TRBJ2-7	TRBD1	NA	TRBV7-2	TGTGCCAGCACCCCTCAGGGGGCAGGCCCCTACGAGCAGTACTTC	CASTPQGAGPYEQYF
TRBJ1-2	TRBD1	NA	TRBV9	TGTGCCAGGACCGGGACAGGGGTAATTGGGTACACCTTC	CARTGTGVIGYTF
TRBJ1-6	NA	NA	TRBV19	TGTGCCAGCAGACGGACCTATAATTCACCCCTCCACTTT	CASRRTYNSPLHF
TRBJ1-5	NA	NA	TRBV7-9	TGTGCCAGCAGCTTATACGGCCAGAACAATCAGCCCCAGCATTTT	CASSLYGQNNQPQHF
TRBJ1-3	TRBD1	NA	TRBV18	TGTGCCAGCTCACCCCGGACAGGACCTTCCAATCTCGACTCTGGAAACACCATATATTTT	CASSPRTGPSNLDSGNTIYF
TRBJ1-1	NA	NA	TRBV6-1	TGTGCCAGCAGTGTCTCCTCGACCAACACTGAAGCTTTCTTT	CASSVSSTNTEAFF
TRBJ2-3	TRBD2	NA	TRBV18	TGTGCCAGCTCACCACCCGTCCTAGCGGGGGGCAGCACAGATACGCAGTATTTT	CASSPPVLAGGSTDTQYF
TRBJ2-3	NA	NA	TRBV20-1	TGCAGTGCAACCTACCCCGATACGCAGTATTTT	CSATYPDTQYF
TRBJ1-1	NA	NA	TRBV10-2	TGCGCCAGCAGTGAGTTTGAGAACACTGAAGCTTTCTTT	CASSEFENTEAFF
TRBJ2-3	TRBD2	NA	TRBV7-2	TGTGCCAGCAGCCCCGGGACTAGGAATGTGGATACGCAGTATTTT	CASSPGTRNVDTQYF
TRBJ1-1	TRBD1	NA	TRBV10-2	TGCGCCAGCAGTGTACCATTCGGACAGGGCGGGACTGAAGCTTTCTTT	CASSVPFGQGGTEAFF
TRBJ1-3	NA	NA	TRBV29-1	TGCAGCGTGGGGTCGCCAGCGGCAGGGGATTTT	CSVGSPAAGDF
TRBJ1-4	NA	NA	TRBV6-5	TGTGCCAGCAGCCTTTCCCTAGCAACTAATGAAAAACTGTTTTTT	CASSLSLATNEKLFF